Listed below are T cell receptor beta chains from one sample, sequenced in a study of OX40 agonist ivuxolimab in advanced cancers. Profiled with immunoSEQ multiplex PCR; TCRdb holds only in-frame clones, not every one. The table has 51,000 or so clones, 75% to 85% seen once. This material consisted of CD4+ or CD8+ T cells sorted from blood, taken in a trial of the OX40 agonist ivuxolimab. The source of these receptors is an adult with an advanced solid tumor such as melanoma, head and neck, liver or kidney cancer. CDR3s include the opening cysteine and the closing phenylalanine or tryptophan. The D gene is left open where the match is weak. The size entry is marked missing in some rows and otherwise reads once, few, many or a size class.

TRBJ1-3 TRBV5-6 16 . . CASSLDRGDSGNTIYF TGTGCCAGCAGCTTGGATCGGGGAGACTCTGGAAACACCATATATTTT
TRBJ2-3 TRBV9 15 . few CASSGQPGLTDTQYF TGTGCCAGCAGCGGGCAACCGGGACTCACAGATACGCAGTATTTT
TRBJ2-1 TRBV4-2 17 . . CASSQDGSGPKRNEQFF TGTGCCAGCAGCCAAGATGGGAGCGGGCCAAAACGGAATGAGCAGTTCTTC
TRBJ2-3 TRBV9 14 TRBD2 . CASSVAGGQDTQYF TGTGCCAGCAGCGTGGCGGGAGGGCAAGATACGCAGTATTTT
TRBJ2-7 TRBV7-2 17 TRBD1 . CASSVMGQGMVAYEQYF TGTGCCAGCAGCGTAATGGGACAGGGGATGGTCGCCTACGAGCAGTACTTC
TRBJ2-3 TRBV4-1 16 . . CASSQWGPVLTDTQYF TGCGCCAGCAGCCAATGGGGACCAGTACTCACAGATACGCAGTATTTT
TRBJ1-2 TRBV28 13 TRBD1 . CASSQGQGNGYTF TGTGCCAGCAGTCAGGGACAGGGGAATGGCTACACCTTC
TRBJ1-1 TRBV5-1 16 TRBD1 . CASSFRTGEGNTEAFF TGCGCCAGCAGCTTTCGGACAGGGGAAGGGAACACTGAAGCTTTCTTT
TRBJ2-7 TRBV27 13 TRBD1 . CASSLGDRYEQYF TGTGCCAGCAGTTTAGGGGACAGGTACGAGCAGTACTTC
TRBJ2-3 TRBV18 14 . . CASSLGPSTDTQYF TGTGCCAGCTCACTGGGCCCTAGCACAGATACGCAGTATTTT
TRBJ2-3 TRBV7-7 15 . . CASSFGGSGTDTQYF TGTGCTAGCAGCTTTGGGGGGTCTGGCACAGATACGCAGTATTTT
TRBJ1-2 TRBV6-1 17 . . CASSVVPWGGLNYGYTF TGTGCCAGCAGTGTCGTTCCTTGGGGGGGGCTGAACTATGGCTACACCTTC
TRBJ1-1 TRBV7-2 16 . . CASGPFFTSSNTEAFF TGTGCCAGCGGACCTTTTTTCACCTCATCGAACACTGAAGCTTTCTTT
TRBJ1-4 TRBV28 16 . . CASRDPTTAGNEKLFF TGTGCCAGCAGGGACCCCACCACGGCGGGTAATGAAAAACTGTTTTTT
TRBJ2-3 TRBV7-9 15 TRBD2 . CASSPLAGGLDTQYF TGTGCCAGCAGCCCTCTAGCGGGGGGTTTGGATACGCAGTATTTT
TRBJ2-1 TRBV10-3 17 TRBD1 once CAISEYRGQTIDNEQFF TGTGCCATCAGTGAGTATCGGGGACAGACTATCGACAATGAGCAGTTCTTC
TRBJ2-2 TRBV7-3 13 . once CASSLMHTGELFF TGTGCCAGCAGCTTAATGCACACCGGGGAGCTGTTTTTT
TRBJ1-2 TRBV28 12 . . CASSLRNYGYTF TGTGCCAGCAGTTTACGAAACTATGGCTACACCTTC
TRBJ1-5 TRBV28 14 TRBD1 . CASRRTGLGQPQHF TGTGCCAGCAGGCGGACAGGGCTGGGTCAGCCCCAGCATTTT
TRBJ1-2 TRBV11-2 15 TRBD1 . CASSFKGQGISGYTF TGTGCCAGCAGCTTCAAGGGACAGGGAATTAGTGGCTACACCTTC
TRBJ2-7 TRBV6-5 13 TRBD2 . CASTGGGYYEQYF TGTGCCAGCACCGGGGGGGGCTACTACGAGCAGTACTTC
TRBJ2-2 TRBV18 17 TRBD2 . CASSLTSGLTSTGELFF TGTGCCAGCTCGCTGACTAGCGGCCTCACTAGCACCGGGGAGCTGTTTTTT
TRBJ1-2 TRBV30 15 . . CAWRTTGGAGHGYTF TGTGCCTGGAGGACCACCGGGGGCGCGGGGCATGGCTACACCTTC
TRBJ2-1 TRBV29-1 10 . . CSGQVGEQFF TGCAGCGGACAAGTCGGTGAGCAGTTCTTC
TRBJ1-3 TRBV11-2 13 TRBD1 . CASTRGYRNTIYF TGTGCCAGCACCAGGGGGTACAGAAACACCATATATTTT
TRBJ1-1 TRBV6-5 13 . . CASSYRGRGEAFF TGTGCCAGCAGTTATAGGGGCCGAGGGGAGGCTTTCTTT
TRBJ1-1 TRBV2 13 TRBD1 . CASSRTGLTEAFF TGTGCCAGCAGTAGGACAGGGCTCACTGAAGCTTTCTTT
TRBJ2-7 TRBV28 12 . . CASAGRAYEQYF TGTGCCAGCGCCGGGAGAGCGTACGAGCAGTACTTC
TRBJ2-7 TRBV7-2 14 TRBD2 few CASSSGLAGGEQYF TGTGCCAGCAGCTCCGGACTAGCGGGGGGGGAGCAGTACTTC
TRBJ2-5 TRBV7-2 16 TRBD1 once CASSLAGTGVQETQYF TGTGCCAGCAGCTTAGCCGGGACAGGGGTTCAAGAGACCCAGTACTTC
TRBJ2-1 TRBV6-5 15 . . CATSGIDALLHEQFF TGTGCCACCTCAGGGATTGACGCCCTCCTCCATGAGCAGTTCTTC
TRBJ2-1 TRBV7-2 13 . . CASSLGIYNEQFF TGTGCCAGCAGCTTAGGAATTTACAATGAGCAGTTCTTC
TRBJ2-7 TRBV18 17 TRBD1 once CASSLDRFASSYYEQYF TGTGCCAGCTCACTGGACAGGTTCGCCTCTTCGTATTACGAGCAGTACTTC
TRBJ1-6 TRBV9 14 . . CASSVEGGVPPLHF TGTGCCAGCAGCGTAGAGGGGGGCGTTCCACCCCTCCACTTT
TRBJ1-2 TRBV4-3 15 . . CASSQDHRDLTGYTF TGCGCCAGCAGCCAAGATCATAGGGATCTAACTGGCTACACCTTC
TRBJ1-4 TRBV28 16 . . CASSLFSGATNEKLFF TGTGCCAGCAGTTTATTTTCGGGGGCAACTAATGAAAAACTGTTTTTT
TRBJ2-7 TRBV5-6 18 . . CASSLAAGVRGRAYEQYF TGTGCCAGCAGCTTGGCCGCCGGGGTCCGGGGGCGCGCCTACGAGCAGTACTTC
TRBJ1-5 TRBV7-2 13 . once CASSPGGNQPQHF TGTGCCAGCAGCCCCGGGGGGAACCAGCCCCAGCATTTT
TRBJ1-5 TRBV7-2 17 TRBD1 . CASSLAWGGQANQPQHF TGTGCCAGCAGCTTAGCGTGGGGGGGACAGGCAAATCAGCCCCAGCATTTT
TRBJ1-1 TRBV11-2 12 . . CASSLEGFEAFF TGTGCCAGCAGCTTAGAAGGGTTTGAAGCTTTCTTT
TRBJ2-7 TRBV7-2 15 TRBD2 . CASSLLAGEYYEQYF TGTGCCAGCAGCTTACTAGCGGGAGAGTACTACGAGCAGTACTTC